A selection of T cell receptor beta chains follows, all from one sample in a study of blood T cell repertoires in COVID-19. TCRdb's copy holds only in-frame clones and misses some; the assay was immunoSEQ multiplex PCR. The table includes tens of thousands of clones, roughly 90% detected once. The sample was peripheral blood. The source is a human donor in a cohort sampled during active COVID-19. The CDR3 runs from the conserved cysteine through the conserved F or W. D genes are given only for firm matches. Rows give clone size only sometimes, using once, few, many, or a class for an expanded clone.

j_call clone_size v_call d_call cdr3_aa cdr3_nt
TRBJ2-4 few TRBV20-1 - CSASSPWNSLAKNIQYF TGCAGTGCTAGTAGCCCCTGGAACAGCCTAGCCAAAAACATTCAGTACTTC
TRBJ2-7 - TRBV11-3 TRBD1 CASSFTGQGNEQYF TGTGCCAGCAGTTTCACGGGACAGGGGAACGAGCAGTACTTC
TRBJ1-1 once TRBV7-8 - CASSLRGSDTEAFF TGTGCCAGCAGCTTAAGGGGATCAGACACTGAAGCTTTCTTT
TRBJ2-6 - TRBV7-2 - CASSLLSGSSGANVLTF TGTGCCAGCAGCTTATTATCCGGTAGCTCTGGGGCCAACGTCCTGACTTTC
TRBJ2-1 - TRBV9 TRBD2 CASSISGGGSNEQFF TGTGCCAGCAGCATTAGCGGGGGAGGTAGCAATGAGCAGTTCTTC
TRBJ1-1 - TRBV25-1 TRBD1 CASSGSRTGTEAFF TGTGCCAGCAGTGGTTCCCGGACAGGCACTGAAGCTTTCTTT
TRBJ2-3 - TRBV10-3 TRBD2 CASSGGGAVDTQYF TGTGCCAGTAGCGGGGGGGGTGCTGTGGATACGCAGTATTTT
TRBJ2-7 - TRBV5-6 - CASTWGQASYEQYF TGTGCCAGCACCTGGGGGCAGGCCTCCTACGAGCAGTACTTC
TRBJ2-4 - TRBV30 TRBD1 CAWSTGQGGENIQYF TGTGCCTGGAGTACAGGACAGGGGGGGGAAAACATTCAGTACTTC
TRBJ1-2 - TRBV18 - CASSPTRVSGYGYTF TGTGCCAGCTCACCGACCCGCGTCTCAGGCTATGGCTACACCTTC
TRBJ2-5 - TRBV5-8 - CASSLGGGVSQETQYF TGTGCCAGCAGCTTGGGTGGCGGGGTGAGCCAAGAGACTCAGTACTTC
TRBJ1-2 - TRBV29-1 TRBD1 CGQGDSYGYTF TGCGGACAGGGAGATTCCTATGGCTACACCTTC
TRBJ2-2 - TRBV13 TRBD1 CASSPIQGATGELFF TGTGCCAGCAGCCCAATACAGGGGGCGACCGGGGAGCTGTTTTTT
TRBJ1-1 once TRBV6-6 - CATEGTEAFF TGTGCCACGGAGGGCACTGAAGCTTTCTTT
TRBJ2-2 - TRBV2 TRBD1 CASSEDRGRFGELFF TGTGCCAGCAGTGAGGACAGGGGGCGGTTCGGGGAGCTGTTTTTT
TRBJ2-3 - TRBV24-1 - CATSDAAAGARDTQYF TGTGCCACCAGTGATGCGGCGGCGGGGGCCAGGGATACGCAGTATTTT
TRBJ1-2 - TRBV30 - CAWSTGWGYTF TGTGCCTGGAGTACAGGTTGGGGCTACACCTTC
TRBJ1-6 - TRBV13 - CASSLLPSPLHF TGTGCCAGCAGCTTACTCCCCTCACCCCTCCACTTT
TRBJ2-4 - TRBV5-6 TRBD2 CASSLRGREDIQYF TGTGCCAGCAGCTTGAGGGGTCGGGAGGACATTCAGTACTTC
TRBJ1-5 - TRBV9 - CASSVSGNQPQHF TGTGCCAGCAGCGTTTCAGGGAATCAGCCCCAGCATTTT
TRBJ1-5 - TRBV30 - CAWSSRENQPQHF TGTGCCTGGAGTAGTCGGGAAAATCAGCCCCAGCATTTT
TRBJ2-7 - TRBV5-1 - CASSLGQGSEQYF TGCGCCAGCAGCTTGGGCCAGGGTAGTGAGCAGTACTTC
TRBJ1-1 - TRBV18 TRBD1 CASSPGGQGAFTEAFF TGTGCCAGCTCACCGGGGGGGCAGGGGGCTTTCACTGAAGCTTTCTTT
TRBJ1-4 - TRBV2 TRBD1 CASSQQGAEGKLFF TGTGCCAGCAGTCAACAGGGGGCTGAGGGAAAACTGTTTTTT
TRBJ2-7 - TRBV5-1 TRBD1 CASSPGQGLGEQYF TGCGCCAGCAGCCCGGGACAGGGGCTTGGGGAGCAGTACTTC
TRBJ2-3 - TRBV6-4 TRBD2 CASSISGGASDTQYF TGTGCCAGCAGCATTAGCGGGGGGGCCTCAGATACGCAGTATTTT
TRBJ1-1 - TRBV6-5 - CTYRTDGGTEAFF TGTACATATCGGACAGACGGTGGCACTGAAGCTTTCTTT
TRBJ2-1 - TRBV4-3 - CASSPTFPSYNEQFF TGCGCCAGCAGCCCGACTTTCCCCTCCTACAATGAGCAGTTCTTC
TRBJ2-5 - TRBV5-1 - CASSLFLRGSRETQYF TGCGCCAGCAGCTTGTTTCTCAGGGGTTCGAGAGAGACCCAGTACTTC
TRBJ1-2 - TRBV29-1 TRBD1 CSVQGLQGVANYGYTF TGCAGCGTCCAGGGGCTACAGGGGGTAGCTAACTATGGCTACACCTTC
TRBJ2-2 - TRBV7-7 - CASSLLPGANTGELFF TGTGCCAGCAGCTTACTCCCAGGGGCGAACACCGGGGAGCTGTTTTTT
TRBJ1-2 - TRBV29-1 - CSVEAGGYTF TGCAGCGTTGAAGCAGGTGGCTACACCTTC
TRBJ2-3 once TRBV7-2 TRBD2 CASSQLAGGFIDTQYF TGTGCCAGCAGCCAGCTAGCGGGGGGTTTCATAGATACGCAGTATTTT
TRBJ2-2 - TRBV11-1 TRBD1 CASSRDRANTGELFF TGTGCCAGCAGCCGGGACAGGGCGAACACCGGGGAGCTGTTTTTT
TRBJ2-1 - TRBV27 TRBD2 CASSLWASGGLPPDNEQFF TGTGCCAGCAGTTTATGGGCTAGCGGGGGTTTACCTCCTGACAATGAGCAGTTCTTC
TRBJ1-4 - TRBV2 - CASTEVAAFGEKLFF TGTGCCAGCACGGAGGTGGCAGCTTTCGGAGAAAAACTGTTTTTT
TRBJ1-5 - TRBV5-6 TRBD1 CASSYGTGNQPQHF TGTGCCAGCAGCTACGGGACAGGTAATCAGCCCCAGCATTTT
TRBJ2-2 once TRBV4-3 - CASSIAGGWGELFF TGCGCCAGCAGCATAGCCGGTGGCTGGGGGGAGCTGTTTTTT
TRBJ2-3 - TRBV11-2 TRBD2 CASSLGLRTRDTQYF TGTGCCAGCAGCTTAGGTCTTCGGACTAGGGATACGCAGTATTTT
TRBJ2-7 - TRBV5-1 TRBD2 CASSLEGRAQASEQYF TGCGCCAGCAGCTTGGAGGGGAGGGCACAGGCGTCCGAGCAGTACTTC
TRBJ1-1 once TRBV4-3 - CASSQANLRGNTEAFF TGCGCCAGCAGCCAAGCCAACCTCAGGGGGAACACTGAAGCTTTCTTT
TRBJ1-4 - TRBV9 - CASSVEAGASQNQKLFF TGTGCCAGCAGCGTAGAGGCAGGGGCCAGCCAGAATCAAAAACTGTTTTTT
TRBJ1-2 - TRBV6-5 - CASSNPQGHGYTF TGTGCCAGCAGTAATCCACAGGGTCATGGCTACACCTTC
TRBJ1-3 few TRBV7-9 TRBD1 CASSPRTGGTGNTIYF TGTGCCAGCAGCCCGAGGACAGGGGGAACTGGAAACACCATATATTTT
TRBJ2-3 - TRBV18 TRBD1 CASSLRQGTDTQYF TGTGCCAGCTCACTTAGACAGGGGACAGATACGCAGTATTTT
TRBJ1-3 - TRBV9 - CASSGHRAGNTIYF TGTGCCAGCAGCGGGCACAGGGCCGGAAACACCATATATTTT
TRBJ2-2 - TRBV10-3 TRBD2 CAISGQRGALGTGELFF TGTGCCATCAGTGGACAGCGGGGGGCCCTCGGAACCGGGGAGCTGTTTTTT
TRBJ2-1 - TRBV15 TRBD1 CATSRQTGGAEQFF TGTGCCACCAGCAGACAAACAGGGGGCGCTGAGCAGTTCTTC
TRBJ1-1 once TRBV7-2 TRBD1 CASSFGTGGRAEAFF TGTGCCAGCAGCTTCGGGACAGGGGGCAGGGCTGAAGCTTTCTTT
TRBJ2-7 - TRBV12-5 - CASGPGLISYEQYF TGTGCTAGTGGTCCAGGTTTAATCTCCTACGAGCAGTACTTC
TRBJ2-7 - TRBV9 - CASSVQEYYEQYF TGTGCCAGCAGCGTCCAGGAATACTACGAGCAGTACTTC
TRBJ2-7 - TRBV9 TRBD1 CASSTGTGDFSYEQYF TGTGCCAGCAGCACTGGGACAGGGGATTTCTCCTACGAGCAGTACTTC